Described below is a single T cell receptor beta chain sequence and its context. Its target is not known. This specimen belongs to a study of T-cell memory formation after mild COVID-19. The study's findings and limits: Pre-infection memory held some responding clones, suggesting pre-existing cross-reactive T cells responded.

Trimming took off 0 bases at V and 5 bases at J, with 19 bases between the two ends. Germline V lookup: CDR1 DFQATT, CDR2 SNEGSKA (reference sequence). The CDR3 runs 16 residues. Via MiXCR, TCRdb re-called the 5' RACE reads, giving one row per CDR3 protein. The table has 500,000 to 550,000 distinct CDR3 sequences, roughly 20% seen once. Sequenced: PBMCs or a T cell subset sorted from them (not recorded which). This sequence was found in an adult woman who had mild COVID-19 (a few samples of this study predate the infection). Cell type and time point are not known. The chain recombines TRBV20-1 with TRBJ2-5; tentatively, D is TRBD2 (6 bases). DNA of the CDR3: TGCAGTGCTAGAGATCTGCTAGCGAATCCTCAGGAGACCCAGTACTTC. It codes for CSARDLLANPQETQYF.